The 28 T cell receptor beta chains below come from one sample, sequenced in a study of breast tumors, draining lymph nodes, adjacent tissues. Samples came from axillary lymph nodes draining the breast cancer. TCRdb re-derived calls from the multiplex PCR reads in MiXCR, one entry per CDR3 protein. This sample has tens of thousands of distinct CDR3 sequences, with about 21% found just once. The sequencing sample was made of axillary lymph node tissue. These receptors were taken from a female donor with breast cancer. Some clones in this sample may be carry-over from other donors' samples.

There are many counts of this clonotype. The rearrangement uses TRBV20-1 and TRBJ2-2, with D maybe TRBD1 (6 bases). The CDR3 extends over 16 amino acids. CDR1 and CDR2 from the germline V gene are DFQATT and SNEGSKA (reference sequence). The V end was cut by 6 bases, the J end by 8 bases, with 25 bases between. The CDR3 DNA is TGCAGTGCGAGGGATAGGGGGTGGGGGAGTAGGGGGGAGCTGTTTTTT. Protein sequence: CSARDRGWGSRGELFF.

This clonotype was recorded many times. The CDR3 nucleotides are TGTGCCAGCAGCCTCCGGTCGAGCACAGATACGCAGTATTTT. Translated: CASSLRSSTDTQYF. V and J are TRBV6-6 and TRBJ2-3; no clear D. The CDR3 loop spans 14 amino acids. From germline, CDR1 is MNHNY and CDR2 SVGAGI (reference sequence). The V end was cut by 6 bases, the J end by 0 bases, with 10 bases between.

Notes on this clonotype: An end of the junction differs from the germline gene, which may be a read error. The genes are TRBV13 and TRBJ2-5; the D is unclear. The CDR3 extends over 14 amino acids. The germline gives CDR1 PRHDT, CDR2 FYEKMQ (reference sequence). In DNA, the CDR3 is TGTGCCAGCAGCTCCCTCACGTGCCAAGAGACCCAGTGCTTC. Its translation is CASSSLTCQETQCF.

At least ten counts were recorded for this clonotype. The rearrangement links TRBV7-2 to TRBJ1-2, with unresolved D. CDR1 is SGHTA, CDR2 FQGNSA, per germline. This CDR3 spans 13 amino acids. The V end was cut by 1 base, the J end by 1 base, with 4 bases between. The CDR3 coding sequence is TGTGCCAGCAGCTTAGAAGTTAACTATGGCTACACCTTC. Its protein product is CASSLEVNYGYTF.

A word on this clonotype: A much larger clone is a single base away; this may be a read error. The rearrangement joins TRBV24-1 to TRBJ2-1; weak D call: TRBD1 (5 bases). This CDR3 region has 15 residues. The ends were cut back, 1 base at V and 10 bases at J, with 16 bases in the middle. The germline CDR1 and CDR2 sequences are KGHDR and SFDVKD. The CDR3 sequence: CATSDFSQGRYEQFF. The CDR3 nucleotides read TGTGCCACCAGTGATTTCAGCCAGGGAAGGTACGAGCAGTTCTTC.

This clonotype was seen repeatedly, ten times or more. CDR3 DNA sequence: TGTGCCAGCAGCCAAGATGGAGCGGGCGGAGGAGGGGATACGCAGTATTTT. Protein sequence: CASSQDGAGGGGDTQYF. The V call is TRBV4-2, the J call TRBJ2-3; D possibly corresponds to TRBD2 (6 bases). This CDR3 spans 17 amino acids. Looked up from germline, CDR1 is LGHNA and CDR2 is YNFKEQ. V lost 0 bases, J lost 6 bases, and 19 bases lay in between.

As concerns this clonotype: Given a much more abundant clone one base away, this may be a read error. V usage is TRBV9 and J usage is TRBJ2-3, with D perhaps TRBD2 (7 bases). This CDR3 has 13 residues. Germline V CDR1 and CDR2: SGDLS, YYNGEE. The CDR3 sequence is CASGVEGGDTQYF. The CDR3 bases are TGTGCCAGCGGCGTAGAGGGGGGGGATACGCAGTATTTT.

This clonotype came up many times. The J gene is TRBJ1-2, the V gene TRBV5-6, with D hard to call. The V gene's germline CDR1 is SGHDT and CDR2 YYEEEE. The V end lost 4 bases, the J end lost 2 bases, and 21 bases lay between the germline ends. The CDR3 is made up of 17 amino acids. The CDR3: CASSLFSGQPLNYGYTF. Here the CDR3 DNA reads TGTGCCAGCAGCCTGTTTAGTGGGCAGCCCTTGAACTATGGCTACACCTTC.

The genes are TRBV3-1 and TRBJ2-7; D unclear. Germline CDR1 and CDR2: LGHDT and YNNKEL (reference sequence). The length of the CDR3 is 13 residues. V was cut by 1 base and J by 6 bases, with 10 bases left in between. CDR3 loop: CASSQVSSGEQYF. In nucleotides, the CDR3 is TGTGCCAGCAGCCAAGTATCTTCCGGCGAGCAGTACTTC.

This clonotype was recorded a few times. The V call is TRBV28, the J call TRBJ1-2; no clear D. V lost 4 bases and J lost 3, with 15 bases in between. The CDR3 runs 15 residues. Looked up from germline, CDR1 is MDHEN and CDR2 is SYDVKM. This CDR3 reads CASSSIRLVDYGYTF. The CDR3 coding sequence is TGTGCCAGCAGTTCGATACGATTGGTGGACTATGGCTACACCTTC.

A remark on this clonotype: The conserved final phenylalanine or tryptophan is absent from the CDR3, which likely points to a read error. This rearrangement joins TRBV7-7 to TRBJ2-1; D remains unclear. The CDR3 sequence is 13 residues long. In germline, CDR1 is SSHAT, CDR2 FNYEAQ (reference sequence). Written as DNA, the CDR3 is TGTGCTGGCAGTTCAGACTTGTGGGATGAGCAGTTCCTC. Translation: CAGSSDLWDEQFL.

The sample holds many counts of this clonotype. The CDR3 protein is CASSSGTSGYNEQFF. The CDR3 DNA is TGTGCCAGCAGCTCCGGGACTAGCGGGTATAATGAGCAGTTCTTC. The V gene is TRBV5-4, the J gene TRBJ2-1, with 12 bases identical to TRBD2. The germline CDR1 and CDR2 sequences are SGHNT and YYREEE (reference sequence). V shed 3 bases, J shed 7 bases, and the junction held 5 bases outside the gene matches. The CDR3 length is 15 residues.

This clonotype was found many times. The chain links TRBV7-3 to TRBJ1-4, with D uncertain. Trimming took 3 bases from V and 7 from J, leaving 9 bases between them. Germline lookup yields CDR1 SGHTA and CDR2 FQGTGA. There are 13 residues in the CDR3. As DNA, the CDR3 is TGTGCCAGCAGCTTGGCAGGTGGTGAAAAACTGTTTTTT. The encoded protein is CASSLAGGEKLFF.

This clonotype was counted ten times or more. The gene calls are TRBV6-2 or TRBV6-3 and TRBJ2-2, with a tentative D call TRBD1 (6 bases). CDR3 length: 15 residues. CDR1 MNHEY and CDR2 SVGEGT come from the germline V gene. The ends were cut back, 6 bases at V and 4 bases at J, with 15 bases in the middle. The CDR3 DNA reads TGTGCCAGCAGGCACCGGGACACCGCCACCGGGGAGCTGTTTTTT. Amino acid sequence: CASRHRDTATGELFF.

Notes on this clonotype: Mismatch with germline at one junction end may stem from a read error. The rearrangement joins TRBV27 to TRBJ1-2; D is ambiguous. The CDR3 spans 13 residues. Germline CDR1 is MNHEY and CDR2 is SMNVEV (reference sequence). The CDR3 sequence is CDSSLQTGYGYTF. The CDR3 DNA reads as TGTGACAGCAGTTTACAAACGGGTTATGGCTACACCTTC.

This clonotype was picked up many times. This chain joins TRBV13 and TRBJ2-3, with 8 positions matching TRBD2. J lost 6 bases, V lost 8 bases, and 10 bases had no gene match. CDR1 PRHDT and CDR2 FYEKMQ come from the germline V gene (reference sequence). This CDR3 region has 14 residues. The CDR3, as DNA: TGTGCCAGCCAATCGGAGCGGGAGCGGGATACGCAGTATTTT. Translated: CASQSERERDTQYF.

This clonotype has at least ten counts. V gene TRBV10-3 combines with J gene TRBJ1-4; 7 positions match TRBD1. The CDR3 is 15 residues long. Looked up from germline, CDR1 is ENHRY and CDR2 is SYGVKD. V lost 6 bases and J lost 0; bases outside the gene matches: 4. The CDR3 loop is CAIRAGTATNEKLFF. In nucleotides, the CDR3 is TGTGCCATCAGAGCAGGGACAGCAACTAATGAAAAACTGTTTTTT.

This clonotype showed up many times. This chain connects TRBV20-1 to TRBJ2-7; 11 nucleotides line up with TRBD2. Per germline, CDR1 DFQATT and CDR2 SNEGSKA (reference sequence). The CDR3 is 14 amino acids. V trimming: 2 bases; J trimming: 1 base; junction bases outside the gene matches: 1. The CDR3 region has the DNA TGCAGTGCTAGACTAGCGGGAGGATCCTACGAGCAGTACTTC. Encoded protein: CSARLAGGSYEQYF.

The table lists this clonotype with many counts. The rearrangement links TRBV11-2 to TRBJ2-2; TRBD2 agrees at 10 bases. Germline CDR1 reads SGHAT; CDR2 reads FQNNGV. V dropped 2 bases and J dropped 6; count of bases not matched to a gene: 6. The CDR3 spans 16 residues. Written as DNA, the CDR3 is TGTGCCAGCAGCTTACCCAGCGGGAGGGCCGCCGGGGAGCTGTTTTTT. Protein product: CASSLPSGRAAGELFF.

This clonotype was seen a handful of times. One end of the junction varies from germline; a read error may be responsible. The chain's CDR3 is CASNVGGSQETQYF. The CDR3 DNA is TGTGCCAGCAACGTAGGGGGGTCCCAAGAGACCCAGTACTTC. The rearrangement joins TRBV9 to TRBJ2-5; the D call may be TRBD1 or TRBD2 (6 bases each). The CDR3 consists of 14 residues. Germline assignment: CDR1 SGDLS and CDR2 YYNGEE.

This clonotype has ten or more counts. The chain uses TRBV20-1 and TRBJ2-7; D is uncertain. V shed 0 bases and J shed 4 bases, with 13 bases lying between them. Germline-derived CDR1 and CDR2 are DFQATT and SNEGSKA (reference sequence). The CDR3 loop spans 14 amino acids. CDR3 in amino acids: CSARDLGSSYEQYF. The CDR3 nucleotides read TGCAGTGCTAGAGATCTGGGTAGCAGTTACGAGCAGTACTTC.

This clonotype showed up many times. V gene TRBV7-6 combines with J gene TRBJ2-3; 7 nucleotides align to TRBD2. Trimming at V came to 1 base and at J to 2 bases, leaving 6 bases not matched to a gene. The CDR3 consists of 16 residues. CDR1 and CDR2 (germline): SGHVS, FNYEAQ. The CDR3 protein is CASSLGRGSPTDTQYF. CDR3 nucleotide sequence: TGTGCCAGCAGCTTAGGGCGGGGGAGCCCCACAGATACGCAGTATTTT.

This clonotype was detected ten times or more. The chain has TRBV20-1 and TRBJ2-3; 9 bases fit TRBD1. The ends lost 1 base at V and 4 bases at J; junction bases unmatched: 6. Germline V lookup: CDR1 DFQATT, CDR2 SNEGSKA (reference sequence). The CDR3 consists of 15 residues. The CDR3 nucleotides read TGCAGTGCTAGAGGCACAGGGGGCGATTCAGATACGCAGTATTTT. It is translated as CSARGTGGDSDTQYF.

This clonotype was seen at least ten times. The chain links TRBV2 to TRBJ2-1; tentative D call: TRBD2 (6 bases). Trimming stripped 6 bases from V and 9 bases from J, with 12 bases between. The CDR3 is 12 amino acids. Looked up from germline, CDR1 is SNHLY and CDR2 is FYNNEI. CDR3 DNA: TGTGCCAGCAGCCCGCTAGCGCCTGAGCAGTTCTTC. Amino acids: CASSPLAPEQFF.

This clonotype was found once. This may stem from a read error, because a much larger clone lies one nucleotide away. The chain has TRBV6-5 and TRBJ1-2; D gene uncertain. Germline loops: CDR1 MNHEY, CDR2 SVGAGI. V lost 5 bases to trimming and J lost 8 bases, with 12 bases between them. The CDR3 is made up of 12 amino acids. The CDR3 loop reads CASSTTTSGYTF. CDR3 in DNA: TGTGCCAGCAGTACGACAACTTCGGGCTACACCTTC.

As for this clonotype: This may stem from a read error, because a much larger clone lies one nucleotide away. This rearrangement joins TRBV6-1 to TRBJ2-3; 7 bases agree with TRBD2. The V gene's germline CDR1 is MNHNS and CDR2 SASEGT. This CDR3 has 16 residues. V lost 4 bases to trimming and J lost 4 bases; unmatched junction nucleotides: 11. Here the CDR3 DNA reads TGTGCCAGCAGTGCGCCCGACGGGGGGTTCGCAGATACGCAGTATTTT. This gives the protein CASSAPDGGFADTQYF.

This clonotype was recorded a few times. The rearrangement links TRBV5-4 to TRBJ2-3; D gene unclear. Germline-derived CDR1 and CDR2 are SGHNT and YYREEE (reference sequence). V lost 0 bases, J lost 6 bases, and 11 bases lay in between. This CDR3 contains 14 residues. The CDR3 bases are TGTGCCAGCAGCTTGGGTAGACTGGGGGATACGCAGTATTTT. It translates to CASSLGRLGDTQYF.

The V gene is TRBV20-1, the J gene TRBJ1-5; no firm D call. The CDR3 has 14 residues. With 1 base removed from V and 0 bases from J, the gap between germline ends came to 7 bases. CDR1 is DFQATT, CDR2 SNEGSKA, per germline (reference sequence). The CDR3 DNA reads TGCAGTGCTAGAGCAGTTTATAGCAATCAGCCCCAGCATTTT. This sequence encodes CSARAVYSNQPQHF.